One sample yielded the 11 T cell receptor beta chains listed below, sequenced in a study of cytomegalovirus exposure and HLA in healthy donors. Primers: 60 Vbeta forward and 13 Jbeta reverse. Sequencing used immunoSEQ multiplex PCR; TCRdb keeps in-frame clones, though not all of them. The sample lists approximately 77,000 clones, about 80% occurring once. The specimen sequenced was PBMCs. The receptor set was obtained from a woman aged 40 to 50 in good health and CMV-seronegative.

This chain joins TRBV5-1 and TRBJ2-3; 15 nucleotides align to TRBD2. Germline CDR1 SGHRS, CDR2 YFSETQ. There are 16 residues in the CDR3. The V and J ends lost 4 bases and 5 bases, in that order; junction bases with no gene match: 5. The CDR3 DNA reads TGCGCCAGCAGCCGGACTAGCGGGAGGGCCAGAGATACGCAGTATTTT. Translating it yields CASSRTSGRARDTQYF. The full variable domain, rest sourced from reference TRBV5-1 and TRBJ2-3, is KAGVTQTPRYLIKTRGQQVTLSCSPISGHRSVSWYQQTPGQGLQFLFEYFSETQRNKGNFPGRFSGRQFSNSRSEMNVSTLELGDSALYLCASSRTSGRARDTQYFGPGTRLTVL.

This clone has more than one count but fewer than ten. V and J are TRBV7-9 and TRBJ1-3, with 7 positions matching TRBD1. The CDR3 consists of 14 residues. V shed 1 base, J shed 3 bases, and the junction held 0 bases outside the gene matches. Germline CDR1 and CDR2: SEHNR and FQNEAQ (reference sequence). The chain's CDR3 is CASSLDRGGNTIYF. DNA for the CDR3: TGTGCCAGCAGCTTAGACAGGGGTGGAAACACCATATATTTT.

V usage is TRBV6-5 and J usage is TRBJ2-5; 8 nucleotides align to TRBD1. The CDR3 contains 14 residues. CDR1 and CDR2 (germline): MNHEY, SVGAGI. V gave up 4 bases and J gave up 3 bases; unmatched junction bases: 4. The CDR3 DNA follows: TGTGCCAGCAGTTCCGGGACAGGTGAAGAGACCCAGTACTTC. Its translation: CASSSGTGEETQYF.

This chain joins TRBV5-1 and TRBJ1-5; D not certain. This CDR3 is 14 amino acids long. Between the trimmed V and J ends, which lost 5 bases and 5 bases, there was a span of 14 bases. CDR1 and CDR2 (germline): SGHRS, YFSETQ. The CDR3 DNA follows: TGCGCCAGCAGTCCGGACTGGGGAGATCAGCCCCAGCATTTT. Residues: CASSPDWGDQPQHF. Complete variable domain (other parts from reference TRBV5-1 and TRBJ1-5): KAGVTQTPRYLIKTRGQQVTLSCSPISGHRSVSWYQQTPGQGLQFLFEYFSETQRNKGNFPGRFSGRQFSNSRSEMNVSTLELGDSALYLCASSPDWGDQPQHFGDGTRLSIL.

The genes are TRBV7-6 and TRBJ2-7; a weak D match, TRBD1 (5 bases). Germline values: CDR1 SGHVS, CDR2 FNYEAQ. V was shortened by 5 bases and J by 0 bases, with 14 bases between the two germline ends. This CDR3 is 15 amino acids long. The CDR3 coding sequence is TGTGCCAGCAGCCCATCCCTAGGGGCCTCCTACGAGCAGTACTTC. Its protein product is CASSPSLGASYEQYF.

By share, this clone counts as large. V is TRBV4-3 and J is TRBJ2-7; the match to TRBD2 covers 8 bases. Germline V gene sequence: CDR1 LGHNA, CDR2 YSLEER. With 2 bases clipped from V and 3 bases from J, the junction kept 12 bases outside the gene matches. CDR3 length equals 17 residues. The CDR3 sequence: CASSQHYDTSGYYEQYF. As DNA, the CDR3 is TGCGCCAGCAGCCAACATTATGACACTAGCGGCTACTACGAGCAGTACTTC.

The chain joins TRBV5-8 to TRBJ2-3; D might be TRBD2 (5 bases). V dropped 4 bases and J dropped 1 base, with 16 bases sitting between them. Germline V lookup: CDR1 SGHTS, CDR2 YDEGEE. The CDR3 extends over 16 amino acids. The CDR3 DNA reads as TGTGCCAGCAGCCCAAAGAGGGTGTCGGGCACAGATACGCAGTATTTT. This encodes CASSPKRVSGTDTQYF.

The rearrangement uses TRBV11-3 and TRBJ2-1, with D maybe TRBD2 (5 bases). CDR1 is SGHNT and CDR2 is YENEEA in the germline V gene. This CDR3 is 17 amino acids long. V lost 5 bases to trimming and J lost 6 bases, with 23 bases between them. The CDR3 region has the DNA TGTGCCAGCAGCAGAACCTCCAGCGCCCACGGAGGCAATGAGCAGTTCTTC. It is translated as CASSRTSSAHGGNEQFF.

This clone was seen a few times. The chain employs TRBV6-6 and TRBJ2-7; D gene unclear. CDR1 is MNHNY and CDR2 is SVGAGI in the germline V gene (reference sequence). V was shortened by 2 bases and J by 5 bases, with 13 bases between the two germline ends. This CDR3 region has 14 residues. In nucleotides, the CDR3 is TGTGCCAGCAGTTACCCGTCACAACCCCACGAGCAGTACTTC. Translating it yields CASSYPSQPHEQYF.

CDR3 DNA sequence: TGTGCCAGCAGCAAGCGACCTGAAAAAGCGGGCCCCTACGAGCAGTACTTC. Its protein is CASSKRPEKAGPYEQYF. V is TRBV7-6 and J is TRBJ2-7; possibly TRBD2 for D (6 bases). The CDR3 sequence is 17 residues long. Germline CDR1 is SGHVS and CDR2 is FNYEAQ. The ends were cut back, 5 bases at V and 2 bases at J, with 22 bases in the middle.

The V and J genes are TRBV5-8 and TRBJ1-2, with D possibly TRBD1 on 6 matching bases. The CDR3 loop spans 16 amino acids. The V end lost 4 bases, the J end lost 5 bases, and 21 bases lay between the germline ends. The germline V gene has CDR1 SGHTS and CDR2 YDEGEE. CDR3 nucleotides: TGTGCCAGCAGCCTGGCGGCTGGTCAGGGGCAATATGGCTACACCTTC. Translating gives CASSLAAGQGQYGYTF.